The 15 T cell receptor beta chains in this list originate from one sample, sequenced in a study of shared clonotypes between healthy human individuals. Naive CD8 cells comprised CD45RO-negative, CCR7-positively selected cells, excluding terminally differentiated effector memory CD45RA+ cells. Sequencing was performed with immunoSEQ multiplex PCR; in TCRdb, only in-frame clones are kept and a portion is missing. The sample records over 2,000,000 clones, roughly 95% being singletons. What was sequenced was naive CD8+ T cells from PBMCs. Receptor source: a man aged 18-30 years in good health. Some clones in this sample may be carry-over from other donors' samples.

Remarks on this clone: Within the sample, other DNA sequences also encode this same CDR3. The genes are TRBV9 and TRBJ2-5; the D gene is possibly TRBD1 (6 bases). The CDR3 has 14 residues. Deletions cut 0 bases from V and 1 base from J, with 7 bases between. In germline, CDR1 is SGDLS, CDR2 YYNGEE. The CDR3 protein is CASSVGTVQETQYF. The DNA for the CDR3 is TGTGCCAGCAGCGTAGGGACAGTCCAAGAGACCCAGTACTTC.

This sequence joins TRBV29-1 and TRBJ2-5; D is unclear. CDR3 length equals 12 residues. Per the germline V gene, CDR1 is SQVTM and CDR2 is ANQGSEA. Trimming took off 3 bases at V and 1 base at J, with 6 bases between the two ends. The CDR3 region is CSVDGSQETQYF. As DNA, the CDR3 is TGCAGCGTTGATGGGTCCCAAGAGACCCAGTACTTC.

This rearrangement joins TRBV28 to TRBJ2-7, with 7 bases that match TRBD1. CDR1 and CDR2 from the germline V gene are MDHEN and SYDVKM. The CDR3 runs to 16 residues. J was trimmed by 0 bases and V by 10 bases; bases with no gene match: 15. CDR3 in amino acids: CAIAPGTDTTSYEQYF. The CDR3 DNA reads as TGTGCCATCGCTCCTGGGACAGACACTACCTCCTACGAGCAGTACTTC.

The chain couples TRBV5-6 to TRBJ1-5; unclear D gene. The CDR3 extends over 14 amino acids. Trimming removed 2 bases from V and 0 bases from J, with 6 bases in between. CDR1 and CDR2 (germline): SGHDT, YYEEEE. The CDR3: CASSFHYSNQPQHF. The CDR3, as DNA: TGTGCCAGCAGCTTTCACTATAGCAATCAGCCCCAGCATTTT.

This rearrangement joins TRBV30 to TRBJ2-5, with TRBD2 identical over 9 bases. The J call is uncertain, as TRBJ2-7 better fits the DNA end. Germline-derived CDR1 and CDR2 are GTSNPN and SVGIG (reference sequence). This CDR3 has 16 amino acids. CDR3 nucleotides: TGTGCCTGGAATATCTTGTGGCGGGAGGGCGGTTACGAGCAGTACTTC. Amino acid sequence: CAWNILWREGGYEQYF.

The chain is built from TRBV27 and TRBJ2-1; 8 bases are shared with TRBD2. Germline V gene data show CDR1 as MNHEY and CDR2 as SMNVEV (reference sequence). V lost 5 bases, J lost 5 bases, and 11 bases stayed unmatched. The CDR3 extends over 16 amino acids. The CDR3, as DNA: TGTGCCAGCAGTCCTCTATTAGCGGGGCGTGACAATGAGCAGTTCTTC. Translating gives CASSPLLAGRDNEQFF.

The gene calls are TRBV5-1 and TRBJ2-2; maybe TRBD2 (6 bases). CDR3 length: 16 amino acids. The germline V gene encodes CDR1 SGHRS and CDR2 YFSETQ. Deletions cut 5 bases from V and 4 bases from J, with 18 bases between. CDR3 in amino acids: CASSTGAGGVTGELFF. CDR3 DNA: TGCGCCAGCAGTACCGGGGCCGGAGGGGTCACCGGGGAGCTGTTTTTT.

The genes are TRBV18 and TRBJ1-5; TRBD1 matches 11 bases. V dropped 3 bases and J dropped 1; count of bases not matched to a gene: 5. CDR1 and CDR2 from the germline V gene are KGHSH and LQKENI. This CDR3 region has 17 residues. DNA of the CDR3: TGTGCCAGCTCACCGCCGGGACAGGGGGTGAGCAATCAGCCCCAGCATTTT. Translating it yields CASSPPGQGVSNQPQHF.

The chain couples TRBV6-5 to TRBJ2-5, with D perhaps matching TRBD2 (7 bases). The germline V gene has CDR1 MNHEY and CDR2 SVGAGI. The CDR3 length is 14 residues. With 2 bases removed from V and 5 bases from J, the gap between germline ends came to 12 bases. The CDR3 DNA reads TGTGCCAGCAGTTACGGGGGGGCGCTTGAGACCCAGTACTTC. Translating it yields CASSYGGALETQYF.

V is TRBV7-2 and J is TRBJ2-7; TRBD2 might be the D (6 bases). V shed 1 base and J shed 6 bases, with 16 bases lying between them. This CDR3 has 15 residues. Germline lookup yields CDR1 SGHTA and CDR2 FQGNSA. DNA for the CDR3: TGTGCCAGCAGCTTAGAAGTTGGGACTCCACTCGAGCAGTACTTC. Its protein is CASSLEVGTPLEQYF.

The chain uses TRBV7-9 and TRBJ2-3; tentatively, D is TRBD2 (6 bases). The CDR3 loop spans 13 amino acids. Between the trimmed V and J ends, which lost 10 bases and 3 bases, there was a span of 14 bases. Germline V gives CDR1 SEHNR, CDR2 FQNEAQ (reference sequence). CDR3 in DNA: TGTGCCACCCGCTCGGGGGAAACAGATACGCAGTATTTT. Its translation: CATRSGETDTQYF.

This chain connects TRBV7-9 to TRBJ1-2, with TRBD1 matching 10 bases. This CDR3 has 16 amino acids. From germline, CDR1 is SEHNR and CDR2 FQNEAQ (reference sequence). The trim removed 5 bases at V and 3 bases at J, leaving 9 bases unmatched. CDR3 bases: TGTGCCAGCAGCCGGAACCGACAGGGGGCTGACTATGGCTACACCTTC. Protein: CASSRNRQGADYGYTF.

The chain recombines TRBV25-1 with TRBJ2-5; D gene ambiguous. Trimming removed 5 bases at V and 5 bases at J, with 15 bases between. There are 14 residues in the CDR3. Germline V gene lookup returns CDR1 MGHDK and CDR2 SYGVNS. CDR3: CASSTVSLRETQYF. DNA for the CDR3: TGTGCCAGCAGTACTGTCTCTTTACGGGAGACCCAGTACTTC.

The rearrangement uses TRBV28 and TRBJ1-1, with D maybe TRBD1 (5 bases). Between the trimmed V and J ends, which lost 6 bases and 1 base, there was a span of 15 bases. CDR3 length: 15 residues. Germline V gene sequence: CDR1 MDHEN, CDR2 SYDVKM. The CDR3, as DNA: TGTGCCAGCAGCCGCCAACGGGGGGAGAACACTGAAGCTTTCTTT. This translates into CASSRQRGENTEAFF.

The V and J genes are TRBV7-9 and TRBJ2-7; tentatively, D is TRBD2 (6 bases). V dropped 1 base and J dropped 6 bases, with 10 bases sitting between them. This CDR3 has 13 amino acids. Germline V CDR1 and CDR2: SEHNR, FQNEAQ (reference sequence). The chain's CDR3 is CASSLGASVEQYF. As DNA, the CDR3 is TGTGCCAGCAGCTTAGGGGCTAGCGTCGAGCAGTACTTC.